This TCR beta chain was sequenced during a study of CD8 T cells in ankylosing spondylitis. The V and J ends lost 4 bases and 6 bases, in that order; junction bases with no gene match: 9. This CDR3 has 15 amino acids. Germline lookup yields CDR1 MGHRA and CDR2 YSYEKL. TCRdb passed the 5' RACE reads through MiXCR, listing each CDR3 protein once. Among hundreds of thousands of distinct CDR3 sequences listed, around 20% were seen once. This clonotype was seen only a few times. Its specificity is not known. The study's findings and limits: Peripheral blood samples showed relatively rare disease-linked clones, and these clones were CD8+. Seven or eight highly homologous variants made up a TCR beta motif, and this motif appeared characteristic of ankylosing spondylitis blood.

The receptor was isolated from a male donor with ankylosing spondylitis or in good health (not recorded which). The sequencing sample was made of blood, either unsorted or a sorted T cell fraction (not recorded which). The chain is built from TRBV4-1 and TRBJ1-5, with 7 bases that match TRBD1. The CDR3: CASSPTDRSVQPQHF. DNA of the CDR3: TGCGCCAGCAGCCCGACGGACAGGTCCGTTCAGCCCCAGCATTTT.